This T cell receptor beta chain stems from a study of T cell repertoires in cytomegalovirus infection. The germline V gene encodes CDR1 SGHVS and CDR2 FNYEAQ. This CDR3 spans 12 amino acids. The germline V and J ends were trimmed by 3 bases and 7 bases, with 6 bases remaining between them. TCRdb ran MiXCR on the reads and lists one entry per CDR3 protein. The sample shows about 220,000 distinct CDR3 sequences, 35% to 40% of them seen only once. This clonotype was detected a few times. Antigen: not known. The sequenced sample was CD8+ T cells from cultured PBMCs, obtained from culture after CMV antigen stimulation. This clonotype originated in a human donor in good health (CMV status not recorded). Some clones in this sample may be carry-over from other donors' samples. The rearrangement uses TRBV7-6 and TRBJ2-2; D is uncertain. CDR3 in amino acids: CASSFSSGELFF. In nucleotides, the CDR3 is TGTGCCAGCAGCTTTAGCAGCGGGGAGCTGTTTTTT.